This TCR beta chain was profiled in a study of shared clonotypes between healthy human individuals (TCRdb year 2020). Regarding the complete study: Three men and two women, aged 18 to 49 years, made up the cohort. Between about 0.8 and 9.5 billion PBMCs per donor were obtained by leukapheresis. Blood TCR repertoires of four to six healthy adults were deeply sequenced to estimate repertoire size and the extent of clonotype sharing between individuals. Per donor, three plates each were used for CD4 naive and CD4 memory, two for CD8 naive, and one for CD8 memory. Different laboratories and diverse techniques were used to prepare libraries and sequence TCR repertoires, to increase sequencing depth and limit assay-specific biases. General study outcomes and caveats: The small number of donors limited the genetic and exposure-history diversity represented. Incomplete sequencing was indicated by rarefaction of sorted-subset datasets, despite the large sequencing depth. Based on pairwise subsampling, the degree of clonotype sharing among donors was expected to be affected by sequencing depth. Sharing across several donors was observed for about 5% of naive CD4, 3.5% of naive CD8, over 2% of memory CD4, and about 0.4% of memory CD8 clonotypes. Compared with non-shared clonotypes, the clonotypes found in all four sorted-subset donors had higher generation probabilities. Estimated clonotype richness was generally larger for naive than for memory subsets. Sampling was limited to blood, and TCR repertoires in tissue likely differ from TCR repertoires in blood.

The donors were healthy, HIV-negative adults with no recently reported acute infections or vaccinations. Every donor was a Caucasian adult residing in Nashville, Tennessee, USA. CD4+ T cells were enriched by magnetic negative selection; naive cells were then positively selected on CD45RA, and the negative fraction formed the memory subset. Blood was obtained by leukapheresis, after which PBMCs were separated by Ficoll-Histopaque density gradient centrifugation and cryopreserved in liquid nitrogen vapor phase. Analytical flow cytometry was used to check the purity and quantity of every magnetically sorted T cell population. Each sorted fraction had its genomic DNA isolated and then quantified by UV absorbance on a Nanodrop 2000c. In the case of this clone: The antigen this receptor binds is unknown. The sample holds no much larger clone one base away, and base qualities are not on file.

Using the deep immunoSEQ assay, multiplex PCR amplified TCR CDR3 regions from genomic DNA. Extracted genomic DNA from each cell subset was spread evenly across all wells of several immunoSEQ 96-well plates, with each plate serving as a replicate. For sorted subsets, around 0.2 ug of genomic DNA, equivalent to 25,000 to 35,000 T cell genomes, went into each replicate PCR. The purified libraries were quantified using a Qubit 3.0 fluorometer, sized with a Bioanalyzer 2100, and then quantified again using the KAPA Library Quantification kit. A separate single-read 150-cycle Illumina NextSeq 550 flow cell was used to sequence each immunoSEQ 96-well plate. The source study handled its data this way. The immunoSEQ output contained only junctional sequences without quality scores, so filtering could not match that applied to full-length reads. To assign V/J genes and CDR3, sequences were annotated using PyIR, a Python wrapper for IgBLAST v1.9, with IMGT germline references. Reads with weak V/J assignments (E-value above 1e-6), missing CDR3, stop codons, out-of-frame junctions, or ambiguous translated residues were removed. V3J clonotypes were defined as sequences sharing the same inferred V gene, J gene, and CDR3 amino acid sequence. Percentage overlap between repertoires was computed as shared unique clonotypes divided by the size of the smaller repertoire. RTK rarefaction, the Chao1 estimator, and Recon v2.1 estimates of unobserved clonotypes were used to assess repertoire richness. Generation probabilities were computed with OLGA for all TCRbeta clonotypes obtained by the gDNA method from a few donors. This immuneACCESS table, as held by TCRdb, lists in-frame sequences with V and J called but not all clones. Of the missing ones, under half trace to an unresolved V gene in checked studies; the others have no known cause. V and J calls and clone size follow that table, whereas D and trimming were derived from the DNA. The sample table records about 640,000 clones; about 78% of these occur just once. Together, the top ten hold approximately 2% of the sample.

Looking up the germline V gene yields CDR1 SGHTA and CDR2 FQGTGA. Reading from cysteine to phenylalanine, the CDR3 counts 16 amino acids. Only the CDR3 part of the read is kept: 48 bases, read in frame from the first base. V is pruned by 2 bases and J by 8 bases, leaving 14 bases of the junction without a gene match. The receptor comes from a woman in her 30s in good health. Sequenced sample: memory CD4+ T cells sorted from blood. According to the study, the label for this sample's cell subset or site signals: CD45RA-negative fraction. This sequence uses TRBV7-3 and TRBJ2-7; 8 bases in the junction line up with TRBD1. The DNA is TGTGCCAGCAGCTTAGGCCCTAGCAGGGGGCTTCCCCAGCAGTACTTC. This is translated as CASSLGPSRGLPQQYF.